The clone carrying this T cell receptor (beta chain) was recorded many times. Its target is not known. The sequenced fragment ends 3 residues before the CDR3 boundary, so the rest is inferred from the germline J gene. Sequencing used immunoSEQ multiplex PCR; TCRdb keeps in-frame clones, though not all of them. The data show approximately 29,000 clones, with none appearing a single time. These data are taken from a study of T cell clonality in common variable immunodeficiency. Study outcomes and limitations: Reportedly, TCR beta sequences from common variable immunodeficiency showed fewer deletions and N-nucleotide insertions.

This CDR3 has 11 amino acids. From germline, CDR1 is SGHRS and CDR2 YFSETQ. V was shortened by 0 bases and J by 8 bases, with 3 bases between the two germline ends. The gene calls are TRBV5-1 and TRBJ2-1; D gene uncertain. This clonotype originated in a human donor with common variable immunodeficiency. Material: peripheral blood mononuclear cells. The CDR3 loop is CASSLEDEQFF. Incomplete CDR3 DNA: TGCGCCAGCAGCTTGGAGGATGAG.